Listed here are 2 T cell receptor beta chains from one sample, sequenced in a study of T cells after yellow fever vaccination. From the 5' RACE reads, TCRdb called clonotypes with MiXCR, one entry per CDR3 protein. In the table there are about 260,000 distinct CDR3 sequences, roughly 5% of which are singletons. Sequences were derived from CD4+ T cells sorted from PBMCs, sampled on the day of the yellow fever booster vaccination. The source of these receptors is a man younger than 35 who received the YFV17D yellow fever vaccine.

In this sample, this clonotype turned up many times. This chain joins TRBV5-6 and TRBJ1-2, with D hard to call. The length of the CDR3 is 13 residues. From germline, CDR1 is SGHDT and CDR2 YYEEEE. Trimming removed 4 bases from V and 4 bases from J, with 11 bases in between. Here the CDR3 reads CASSPSGLYGYTF. In DNA form, the CDR3 reads TGTGCCAGCAGCCCTTCTGGACTCTATGGCTACACCTTC.

This clonotype appeared many times. V gene TRBV10-3 combines with J gene TRBJ2-3, with 7 nucleotides matching TRBD1. The CDR3 consists of 12 residues. V was clipped by 10 bases and J by 4 bases; unmatched bases: 5. Looked up from germline, CDR1 is ENHRY and CDR2 is SYGVKD. The CDR3 sequence: CATRQGADTQYF. Written as DNA, the CDR3 is TGTGCCACCAGACAGGGTGCAGATACGCAGTATTTT.